This T cell receptor beta chain derives from a study of Tregs in tolerant kidney transplant recipients (dated by TCRdb to between 2019 and 2020). For the wider study: The study used TCRbeta sequencing to identify donor-specific regulatory T cells before combined kidney and bone marrow transplantation, then tracked those cells after transplant. On the study overall, not on this receptor specifically: In tolerant patients, donor-specific Tregs expanded more than Tregs overall, which suggests antigen-driven rather than nonspecific expansion. The study was constrained by small patient numbers, and validation of the findings is required in larger populations and under other immunosuppression protocols. Expanding Tregs with activated donor B cells appeared to identify the most biologically relevant and donor-specific TCRbeta repertoire. For some patients, the PCR primers changed as time went on, which meant samples from those patients could not be compared with one another at the nucleotide level. Biological reproducibility was not directly assessed, although technical replication error appeared to be minimal.

For TCRbeta CDR3 sequencing, genomic DNA from the sorted cells was extracted using the QIAGEN DNeasy Blood and Tissue Kit. High-throughput TCRbeta CDR3 sequencing was carried out commercially through immunoSEQ, with PCR amplification with bias correction and internal controls included. Processing in the source paper ran as follows. Unique productive TCRbeta sequences were defined by CDR3 nucleotide sequence where primers matched, and otherwise by CDR3 amino acid sequence together with Vbeta and Jbeta genes. Sorting error was corrected by removing sequences shared between sorted populations at a frequency ratio of 2:1 or less, and the remaining shared sequences were assigned to the higher population. Donor-reactive sequences were defined as at least 5-fold expanded in CFSE-low cells versus unstimulated cells, with frequency of at least 0.01% in CFSE-low cells. Repertoire divergence was quantified by Jensen-Shannon divergence calculated from the top 100 TCRbeta sequences ranked by frequency. For any sample with multiple sequencing runs, sorting error was corrected in each run separately before the runs were pooled. Sourced from immuneACCESS, this table was stored by TCRdb with only in-frame sequences that have V and J called. A share of the clones is absent; for the studies checked, an unresolved V gene accounts for under half, and the remainder has no known explanation. That table is the source of V, J and clone size, and D and trimming were worked out from the DNA. The sample table holds 15,000 or so clones. Approximately 30% of the sample is taken by the ten largest.

Regarding this clone: The clone's antigen remains unknown. The read terminates 3 residues before the CDR3 end, so the remaining end is supplied by the germline J gene.

For CDR1 and CDR2, the germline V gene lists SQVTM and ANQGSEA. Measured from the cysteine to the phenylalanine, the CDR3 is 17 residues long. Shown are 42 bases from within the CDR3, in frame from base 1. Relative to germline, V is 0 bases shorter and J is 4 bases shorter, with 19 bases between their ends. The time point tag for this specimen amounts to: 6 months after combined kidney and bone marrow transplant. Transplants used related donors with nonmyeloablative bone marrow transplantation; mixed chimerism was transient in the human trials. Thawed PBMCs were FACS-sorted into unstimulated Tregs (CD4+CD25+CD127-), CD4+ non-Tregs (CD4+CD25-), CD4 cells and CD8 cells. The patients were a few recipients of combined kidney and bone marrow transplants from the ITN036ST trial, and samples were available only from these trial subjects. Healthy control blood was processed to PBMCs with a Ficoll density gradient and then cryopreserved, whereas patient PBMCs were collected both before and after transplant.

The sequencing used CD8+ T cells from blood (PBMCs), collected 6 months after the transplant. The V and J genes are TRBV29-1 and TRBJ2-1, and the D gene may be TRBD2, 5 bases matching. The TCR originated in a human patient who received a combined kidney and bone marrow transplant. Donor T cells from the graft may be present among the T cells after a transplant. The CDR3 loop reads CSVEDFERNPWYNEQFF. CDR3 DNA, as far as it was read: TGCAGCGTTGAAGACTTTGAGCGGAACCCCTGGTACAATGAG.